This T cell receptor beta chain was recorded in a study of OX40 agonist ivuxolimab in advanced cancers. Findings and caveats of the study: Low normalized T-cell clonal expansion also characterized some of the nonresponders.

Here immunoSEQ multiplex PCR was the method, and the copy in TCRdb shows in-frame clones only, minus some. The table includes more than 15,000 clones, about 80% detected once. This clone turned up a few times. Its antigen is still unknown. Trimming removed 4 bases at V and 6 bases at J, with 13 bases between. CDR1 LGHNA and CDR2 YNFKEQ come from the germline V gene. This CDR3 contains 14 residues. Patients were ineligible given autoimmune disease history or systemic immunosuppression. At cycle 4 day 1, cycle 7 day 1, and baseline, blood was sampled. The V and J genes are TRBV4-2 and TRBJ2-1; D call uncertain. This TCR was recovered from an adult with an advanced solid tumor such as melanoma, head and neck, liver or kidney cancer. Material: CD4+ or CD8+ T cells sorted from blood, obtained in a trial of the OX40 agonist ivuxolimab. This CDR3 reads CASSPPADPNEQFF. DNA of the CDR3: TGTGCCAGCAGCCCCCCGGCTGACCCCAATGAGCAGTTCTTC.